The present TCR beta chain was sequenced within a study of graft-versus-host responses after intestinal transplantation. Study overall: Uniformly, recipients were administered anti-thymocyte globulin induction with subsequent tacrolimus and steroids for two to three years.

CDR1 is MNHEY and CDR2 is SMNVEV in the germline V gene (reference sequence). V was clipped by 5 bases and J by 5 bases; unmatched bases: 5. CDR3 length: 13 amino acids. Turning to this clone: Its antigen is currently unknown.

Clones were sequenced by immunoSEQ multiplex PCR, and TCRdb holds only the in-frame ones, with some missing. In the table there are about 130,000 clones, around 94% of which are singletons. The sequencing used unstimulated CD4+ T cells sorted from spleen or lymph node cells, collected before intestinal transplant. V is TRBV27 and J is TRBJ1-1; TRBD1 matches at 7 bases. The sequence came from a human donor who received an intestinal transplant. This chain's CDR3 is CASSLHRGTEAFF. CDR3 nucleotide sequence: TGTGCCAGCAGTCTTCACAGGGGAACTGAAGCTTTCTTT.